Shown below are 10 T cell receptor beta chains from a single sample sequenced in a study of cytomegalovirus exposure and HLA in healthy donors. Both 60 Vbeta primers and 13 Jbeta primers went into the PCR. Clones were read by immunoSEQ multiplex PCR, and TCRdb kept only the in-frame ones, dropping some. Its table lists about 200,000 clones. Sequencing input: PBMCs. These receptors all stem from a man aged 25-45 years in good health and CMV-seronegative.

The rearrangement joins TRBV13 to TRBJ2-7; TRBD2 matches 13 bases. CDR1 is PRHDT, CDR2 FYEKMQ, per germline (reference sequence). Germline trimming cut 4 bases from V and 0 bases from J; bases unmatched to any gene: 6. CDR3 length equals 17 residues. As DNA, the CDR3 is TGTGCCAGCAGCTCCGGACTAGCGGGGGCCCACTCCTACGAGCAGTACTTC. This codes for CASSSGLAGAHSYEQYF.

The chain uses TRBV10-3 and TRBJ2-3, with 7 bases that match TRBD2. Germline assignment: CDR1 ENHRY and CDR2 SYGVKD. The CDR3 runs 12 residues. V gave up 8 bases and J gave up 2 bases; unmatched junction bases: 1. The CDR3 reads CAIGGVTDTQYF. The CDR3 region has the DNA TGTGCCATCGGGGGGGTCACAGATACGCAGTATTTT.

The chain couples TRBV27 to TRBJ1-5; D is unresolved. The V gene lost 8 bases and the J gene lost 2 bases, with 4 bases spanning the gap. The CDR3 runs to 11 residues. The germline CDR1 and CDR2 sequences are MNHEY and SMNVEV (reference sequence). For the CDR3, the DNA is TGTGCCAGCGGAGGCAATCAGCCCCAGCATTTT. It yields the protein CASGGNQPQHF.

The chain links TRBV19 to TRBJ1-2, with 8 bases identical to TRBD1. With V trimmed by 5 bases and J by 6 bases, 11 bases remained unmatched. CDR1 LNHDA and CDR2 SQIVND come from the germline V gene (reference sequence). The CDR3 length is 15 residues. The CDR3 sequence: CASSPLDREDHGYTF. The CDR3 DNA sequence: TGTGCCAGTAGTCCCCTGGACAGGGAGGATCATGGCTACACCTTC.

This chain links TRBV19 with TRBJ2-7; perhaps TRBD2 as D (6 bases). Trimming removed 6 bases from V and 5 bases from J, with 11 bases in between. The CDR3 extends over 12 amino acids. Germline-derived CDR1 and CDR2 are LNHDA and SQIVND (reference sequence). CDR3 in DNA: TGTGCCAGTAGGCAGGGCGGGAACGAGCAGTACTTC. Residues: CASRQGGNEQYF.

The rearrangement joins TRBV28 to TRBJ1-2, with TRBD1 matching over 10 bases. V trimming: 3 bases; J trimming: 10 bases; junction bases outside the gene matches: 5. CDR1 and CDR2 (germline): MDHEN, SYDVKM. CDR3 size: 13 residues. CDR3 DNA: TGTGCCAGCAGTTTCGGGACAGGGGCGCTCTACACCTTC. Its translation: CASSFGTGALYTF.

The chain couples TRBV5-1 to TRBJ2-3; tentative D call: TRBD2 (5 bases). The CDR3 totals 17 residues. With 1 base removed from V and 4 bases from J, the gap between germline ends came to 19 bases. Germline CDR1 is SGHRS and CDR2 is YFSETQ. CDR3 bases: TGCGCCAGCAGCTTGAGTGTGGACGGACTTGTGTCAGATACGCAGTATTTT. It is translated as CASSLSVDGLVSDTQYF.

V usage is TRBV30 and J usage is TRBJ2-3; no clear D. The CDR3 is 15 amino acids. The germline CDR1 and CDR2 sequences are GTSNPN and SVGIG (reference sequence). Trimming removed 5 bases from V and 11 bases from J, with 26 bases in between. CDR3 DNA sequence: TGTGCCTGGGGGCCTGGATCTCCCGGTTTTGAGAGGCAGTATTTT. It specifies CAWGPGSPGFERQYF.

The chain is built from TRBV7-9 and TRBJ1-4; D is perhaps TRBD1 (5 bases). Germline assignment: CDR1 SEHNR and CDR2 FQNEAQ (reference sequence). This CDR3 has 15 residues. V was shortened by 5 bases and J by 4 bases, with 14 bases between the two germline ends. The CDR3 here is CASSPDTGDNEKLFF. The CDR3 DNA is TGTGCCAGCAGCCCGGACACGGGTGATAATGAAAAACTGTTTTTT.

The rearrangement links TRBV13 to TRBJ2-7, with D possibly being TRBD1 (6 bases). V lost 6 bases to trimming and J lost 4 bases, with 16 bases between them. The CDR3 length is 14 residues. Germline values: CDR1 PRHDT, CDR2 FYEKMQ (reference sequence). CDR3 sequence (DNA): TGTGCCAGCAGGGACGGGCAGGGGAGATACGAGCAGTACTTC. This translates into CASRDGQGRYEQYF.